This record looks at one TCR beta chain sequence and its context. The data derive from a study of blood T cell repertoires in COVID-19. Profiled with immunoSEQ multiplex PCR; TCRdb holds only in-frame clones, not every one. The sample carries 250,000 or so clones, around 82% recorded once. The sequenced sample consisted of PBMCs or T cells enriched from blood (not recorded which). The TCR was taken from a woman in her thirties or forties who had been exposed to COVID-19.

CDR3 sequence reads: CASSPRQNSEQYF. The CDR3 DNA sequence: TGTGCCAGCAGCCCCCGACAGAATTCCGAGCAGTACTTC. The chain links TRBV12-3 or TRBV12-4 to TRBJ2-7, with D perhaps matching TRBD1 (5 bases). Trimming cost V 6 bases and J 6 bases, with 15 bases left between them. The CDR3 covers 13 residues.